This entry lists 30 T cell receptor beta chains sequenced from one sample in a study of blood T cell repertoires in COVID-19. Sequencing was performed with immunoSEQ multiplex PCR; in TCRdb, only in-frame clones are kept and a portion is missing. The sample records roughly 180,000 clones, roughly 80% being singletons. Sequenced sample: PBMCs or T cells enriched from blood (not recorded which). These TCRs come from a woman aged 45-65 years who had recovered from COVID-19.

The rearrangement uses TRBV5-1 and TRBJ1-1; D remains ambiguous. The CDR3 consists of 16 residues. Germline assignment: CDR1 SGHRS and CDR2 YFSETQ. V was cut by 0 bases and J by 3 bases, with 15 bases left in between. CDR3 in DNA: TGCGCCAGCAGCTTGGGACTTCTCGTCCGGGACACTGAAGCTTTCTTT. It is translated as CASSLGLLVRDTEAFF. The whole variable domain, remainder taken from reference TRBV5-1 and TRBJ1-1, is KAGVTQTPRYLIKTRGQQVTLSCSPISGHRSVSWYQQTPGQGLQFLFEYFSETQRNKGNFPGRFSGRQFSNSRSEMNVSTLELGDSALYLCASSLGLLVRDTEAFFGQGTRLTVV.

V usage is TRBV6-6 and J usage is TRBJ1-1, with D possibly TRBD1 on 6 matching bases. V was cut by 2 bases and J by 0 bases, with 13 bases left in between. CDR3 length: 16 amino acids. CDR1 and CDR2 (germline): MNHNY, SVGAGI (reference sequence). CDR3 loop: CASSYGAGALNTEAFF. In nucleotides, the CDR3 is TGTGCCAGCAGTTACGGGGCAGGGGCGTTGAACACTGAAGCTTTCTTT.

The V and J genes are TRBV6-5 and TRBJ1-2; 10 nucleotides align to TRBD1. The CDR3 covers 15 residues. Germline V gives CDR1 MNHEY, CDR2 SVGAGI. Trimming took 6 bases from V and 5 from J; bases not matched to a gene: 9. As DNA, the CDR3 is TGTGCCAGCAGGGGGAGACAGGGGGCTTCTTATGGCTACACCTTC. It is translated as CASRGRQGASYGYTF.

The chain is built from TRBV10-3 and TRBJ1-6; D perhaps matches TRBD1 (5 bases). This CDR3 is 17 amino acids long. V was clipped by 0 bases and J by 9 bases, with 18 bases between them. CDR1 is ENHRY, CDR2 SYGVKD, per germline. CDR3 coding DNA: TGTGCCATCAGTGAGTCAGGGCAGGGAAAAGTAAGTTCACCCCTCCACTTT. Translation: CAISESGQGKVSSPLHF.

This clone has more than one count but fewer than ten. This chain joins TRBV27 and TRBJ2-2; 8 bases are shared with TRBD2. The length of the CDR3 is 14 residues. V shed 10 bases and J 4 bases; nucleotides not matched to a gene: 8. The germline V gene has CDR1 MNHEY and CDR2 SMNVEV (reference sequence). CDR3 region: CATGSGGRTGELFF. The CDR3, as DNA: TGTGCCACGGGCAGCGGGGGCCGCACCGGGGAGCTGTTTTTT.

This rearrangement joins TRBV18 to TRBJ2-7; the match to TRBD1 covers 8 bases. With 3 bases clipped from V and 4 bases from J, the junction kept 8 bases outside the gene matches. The CDR3 covers 15 residues. Germline V gene lookup returns CDR1 KGHSH and CDR2 LQKENI. The CDR3 sequence: CASSPGTGALYEQYV. CDR3 in DNA: TGTGCCAGCTCACCCGGGACAGGAGCCTTATACGAGCAGTACGTC.

This chain joins TRBV5-1 and TRBJ1-4; D is uncertain. The CDR3 is 14 amino acids. The germline CDR1 and CDR2 sequences are SGHRS and YFSETQ. Trimming left V 1 base short and J 5 bases short, with 9 bases between. CDR3 DNA: TGCGCCAGCAGCTTGAACAGCCAAAATGAAAAACTGTTTTTT. As protein: CASSLNSQNEKLFF. The full variable domain, rest sourced from reference TRBV5-1 and TRBJ1-4, is KAGVTQTPRYLIKTRGQQVTLSCSPISGHRSVSWYQQTPGQGLQFLFEYFSETQRNKGNFPGRFSGRQFSNSRSEMNVSTLELGDSALYLCASSLNSQNEKLFFGSGTQLSVL.

The V and J genes are TRBV18 and TRBJ2-5, with 10 bases fitting TRBD2. Trimming at V came to 4 bases and at J to 5 bases, leaving 10 bases not matched to a gene. Germline assignment: CDR1 KGHSH and CDR2 LQKENI. The CDR3 runs to 16 residues. CDR3 residues: CASSRSLAGFSETQYF. DNA of the CDR3: TGTGCCAGCTCACGCTCACTAGCGGGATTCTCCGAGACCCAGTACTTC.

The chain uses TRBV19 and TRBJ1-1; a weak D match, TRBD1 (5 bases). This CDR3 is built from 15 residues. Germline V gene sequence: CDR1 LNHDA, CDR2 SQIVND (reference sequence). V lost 9 bases and J lost 0, with 17 bases in between. DNA of the CDR3: TGTGCCAGCCAACCCAGGGCAATCATGAACACTGAAGCTTTCTTT. Translated: CASQPRAIMNTEAFF.

The chain links TRBV28 to TRBJ1-2, with D maybe TRBD1 (6 bases). The CDR3 has 14 residues. Trimming removed 6 bases at V and 2 bases at J, with 13 bases between. Germline CDR1 is MDHEN and CDR2 is SYDVKM. The DNA for the CDR3 is TGTGCCAGCAGCTTTCAAGACAGGAACTATGGCTACACCTTC. The encoded protein is CASSFQDRNYGYTF.

The chain carries TRBV19 and TRBJ1-5; D is perhaps TRBD1 (5 bases). The germline V gene encodes CDR1 LNHDA and CDR2 SQIVND (reference sequence). The CDR3 extends over 15 amino acids. Trimming shortened V by 6 bases and J by 7 bases, and 19 bases separated the two germline ends. The CDR3 DNA is TGTGCCAGTAGACCAGGGCAGGCCCTGGGGCAGCCCCAGCATTTT. It translates to CASRPGQALGQPQHF.

The chain carries TRBV19 and TRBJ2-3; 9 nucleotides agree with TRBD2. The CDR3 has 15 amino acids. V lost 10 bases to trimming and J lost 4 bases; unmatched junction nucleotides: 12. Germline V gene lookup returns CDR1 LNHDA and CDR2 SQIVND (reference sequence). CDR3 residues: CATGMASGAPDTQYF. The CDR3 nucleotides read TGTGCCACCGGGATGGCTAGCGGGGCCCCAGATACGCAGTATTTT.

The chain combines TRBV18 with TRBJ1-4, with 7 bases aligning to TRBD1. V was clipped by 2 bases and J by 14 bases; unmatched bases: 11. The CDR3 extends over 14 amino acids. Germline V gene lookup returns CDR1 KGHSH and CDR2 LQKENI. CDR3 sequence (DNA): TGTGCCAGCTCACCAGGGACAGAGTGGGGGAGGCTGTTTTTT. Its protein product is CASSPGTEWGRLFF.

This clone was observed a few times. The chain recombines TRBV6-5 with TRBJ2-7, with 7 bases that match TRBD2. CDR3 size: 14 residues. V lost 0 bases and J lost 3; bases outside the gene matches: 2. The germline V gene has CDR1 MNHEY and CDR2 SVGAGI. CDR3 residues: CASSYSSSGYEQYV. The CDR3 bases are TGTGCCAGCAGTTACTCGTCTAGCGGCTACGAGCAGTACGTC.

The chain recombines TRBV11-2 with TRBJ2-7; perhaps TRBD1 as D (6 bases). This CDR3 has 13 residues. Germline V gives CDR1 SGHAT, CDR2 FQNNGV. Trimming removed 1 base from V and 4 bases from J, with 8 bases in between. The CDR3: CASSLGDRYEQYV. For the CDR3, the DNA is TGTGCCAGCAGCTTAGGCGACAGGTACGAGCAGTACGTC.

The rearrangement uses TRBV6-2 or TRBV6-3 and TRBJ2-3; TRBD2 might be the D (5 bases). CDR1 is MNHEY and CDR2 is SVGEGT in the germline V gene. The CDR3 is made up of 13 amino acids. V was cut by 5 bases and J by 6 bases, with 12 bases left in between. CDR3 sequence: CASSPPWEDTQYF. In nucleotides, the CDR3 is TGTGCCAGCAGTCCCCCATGGGAGGATACGCAGTATTTT.

This clone has a single count. This chain links TRBV7-2 with TRBJ2-5; 7 bases map to TRBD2. The germline V gene has CDR1 SGHTA and CDR2 FQGNSA. Germline trimming cut 5 bases from V and 4 bases from J; bases unmatched to any gene: 10. The CDR3 length is 15 residues. DNA for the CDR3: TGTGCCAGCAGCCCTTGGGCGGGAGCGGCAGAGACCCAGTACTTC. Amino acid sequence: CASSPWAGAAETQYF.

The chain carries TRBV19 and TRBJ1-5, with 7 positions matching TRBD1. Unmatched junction bases numbered 10, after V lost 7 bases and J lost 7 bases. The length of the CDR3 is 14 residues. Germline V lookup: CDR1 LNHDA, CDR2 SQIVND (reference sequence). The CDR3 nucleotides are TGTGCCAGTACCCAGGGACAGAGTATCCAGCCCCAGCATTTT. Protein product: CASTQGQSIQPQHF. The full variable domain, its missing parts supplied by reference TRBV19 and TRBJ1-5, is DGGITQSPKYLFRKEGQNVTLSCEQNLNHDAMYWYRQDPGQGLRLIYYSQIVNDFQKGDIAEGYSVSREKKESFPLTVTSAQKNPTAFYLCASTQGQSIQPQHFGDGTRLSIL.

The sample holds one count of this clone. Here the CDR3 DNA reads TGTGCCAGCAGTTTAGGAGCTAGCGGGGCCTACGAGCAGTACGTC. It encodes CASSLGASGAYEQYV. The chain recombines TRBV28 with TRBJ2-7; 9 nucleotides line up with TRBD2. The germline gives CDR1 MDHEN, CDR2 SYDVKM. V gave up 2 bases and J gave up 2 bases; unmatched junction bases: 4. There are 15 residues in the CDR3.

This chain uses TRBV7-2 with TRBJ2-5, with TRBD2 matching 9 bases. With V trimmed by 5 bases and J by 5 bases, 9 bases remained unmatched. The CDR3 totals 15 residues. Germline CDR1 reads SGHTA; CDR2 reads FQGNSA. The CDR3 DNA reads TGTGCCAGCAGCCCCTACCTAGCGGGGAGGGAGACCCAGTACTTC. Its translation is CASSPYLAGRETQYF. The entire variable domain, with the rest obtained from reference TRBV7-2 and TRBJ2-5, is as follows: GAGVSQSPSNKVTEKGKDVELRCDPISGHTALYWYRQSLGQGLEFLIYFQGNSAPDKSGLPSDRFSAERTGGSVSTLTIQRTQQEDSAVYLCASSPYLAGRETQYFGPGTRLLVL.

To note about this clone: The DNA is left out, because the CDR3 cannot be placed on it with certainty; the CDR3 is given as TCRdb lists it. V and J are TRBV28 and TRBJ1-3; the D call TRBD1 from the table was never checked on the DNA. Germline CDR1 reads MDHEN; CDR2 reads SYDVKM. The length of the CDR3 is 15 amino acids, counting both ends. CDR3 sequence: CASSSSDRAGNTIYF.

DNA of the CDR3: TGCGCCAGCCGAAGCGGGAGGGTATACACCGGGGAGCTGTTTTTT. This gives the protein CASRSGRVYTGELFF. The V call is TRBV10-2, the J call TRBJ2-2, with 10 nucleotides matching TRBD2. The germline V gene encodes CDR1 WSHSY and CDR2 SAAADI. V gave up 8 bases and J gave up 3 bases; unmatched junction bases: 6. The CDR3 consists of 15 residues.

This chain joins TRBV4-1 and TRBJ1-5; 10 nucleotides agree with TRBD1. V shed 1 base, J shed 9 bases, and the junction held 9 bases outside the gene matches. CDR3 length equals 16 residues. Per the germline V gene, CDR1 is MGHRA and CDR2 is YSYEKL. The CDR3 nucleotides are TGCGCCAGCAGCCAAGTGGGGACAGGGGCTAATTCGCCCCAGCATTTT. Its protein is CASSQVGTGANSPQHF.

The chain joins TRBV6-5 to TRBJ2-1; TRBD2 aligns across 9 bases. CDR3 size: 15 residues. With V trimmed by 6 bases and J by 5 bases, 8 bases remained unmatched. The germline V gene has CDR1 MNHEY and CDR2 SVGAGI. This CDR3 is CASSLLAGLNNEQFF. The CDR3 region has the DNA TGTGCCAGCAGCCTTCTAGCGGGGCTTAACAATGAGCAGTTCTTC.

CDR3 protein: CASSEQGAAGYTF. The DNA of the CDR3 is TGTGCCAGCAGCGAACAGGGGGCGGCGGGCTACACCTTC. This chain uses TRBV13 with TRBJ1-2; 9 nucleotides line up with TRBD1. Germline V gives CDR1 PRHDT, CDR2 FYEKMQ (reference sequence). The CDR3 covers 13 residues. With 5 bases clipped from V and 8 bases from J, the junction kept 6 bases outside the gene matches.

The genes are TRBV6-5 and TRBJ2-1; 8 nucleotides line up with TRBD1. The germline V gene encodes CDR1 MNHEY and CDR2 SVGAGI. This CDR3 has 11 residues. V dropped 5 bases and J dropped 15; count of bases not matched to a gene: 6. The CDR3 DNA sequence: TGTGCCAGCAGTCCCAAGACAGGGGCGTTCTTC. It translates to CASSPKTGAFF.

The CDR3, as DNA: TGCGCCAGCAGCTTGGCCTGGGGGCCCTACGAGCAGTACGTC. This codes for CASSLAWGPYEQYV. The chain has TRBV5-1 and TRBJ2-7; D may be TRBD1 (6 bases). Germline V lookup: CDR1 SGHRS, CDR2 YFSETQ. Trimming took off 0 bases at V and 2 bases at J, with 9 bases between the two ends. The CDR3 length is 14 residues.

V usage is TRBV7-2 and J usage is TRBJ2-7; the match to TRBD2 covers 14 bases. V dropped 2 bases and J dropped 7; count of bases not matched to a gene: 4. There are 15 residues in the CDR3. CDR1 is SGHTA, CDR2 FQGNSA, per germline. DNA for the CDR3: TGTGCCAGCAGCTTATTTGGGACTAGCGGGGGAGAGCAGTACGTC. It yields the protein CASSLFGTSGGEQYV.

Notes on this clone: The junction departs from the called germline gene at one end, perhaps through a read error. The chain combines TRBV3-1 (or the pseudogene TRBV3-2) with TRBJ1-2; tentative D call: TRBD1 (6 bases). Germline CDR1 LGHDT, CDR2 YNNKEL (reference sequence). The length of the CDR3 is 12 residues. CDR3 protein: CASSKDVRGYTF. The CDR3 nucleotides are TGTGCCAGCAGCAAAGACGTCAGGGGATACACCTTC.

This chain links TRBV27 with TRBJ1-4, with D possibly being TRBD1 (6 bases). The CDR3 runs to 15 residues. Trimming shortened V by 3 bases and J by 7 bases, and 15 bases separated the two germline ends. Germline CDR1 MNHEY, CDR2 SMNVEV (reference sequence). In DNA, the CDR3 is TGTGCCAGCAGTTTCGCCGGGGGGGCGGGTGAAAAACTGTTTTTT. Amino acid sequence: CASSFAGGAGEKLFF. The full variable domain, rest sourced from reference TRBV27 and TRBJ1-4, is EAQVTQNPRYLITVTGKKLTVTCSQNMNHEYMSWYRQDPGLGLRQIYYSMNVEVTDKGDVPEGYKVSRKEKRNFPLILESPSPNQTSLYFCASSFAGGAGEKLFFGSGTQLSVL.